This T cell receptor beta chain was retrieved from a study of PD-1 blockade in classical Hodgkin lymphoma. Study information: The study gave patients nivolumab 3 mg/kg intravenously every 2 weeks. Study-wide results and limits: The repertoire differences lack a defined cause, possibly disease activity or prior therapy. There was a significant rise in CD4+ TCR diversity by C4D1, with no such rise for CD8+.

The repertoire was sequenced with immunoSEQ multiplex PCR; TCRdb's copy has only in-frame clones and lacks some. The table includes about 63,000 clones, around 90% detected once. J lost 4 bases, V lost 5 bases, and 7 bases had no gene match. This CDR3 comprises 15 residues. From germline, CDR1 is SGHRS and CDR2 YFSETQ. Every patient was affected by relapse after autologous stem cell transplantation, while exposure to brentuximab vedotin was not uniform. This clone was counted once. Its antigen is currently unknown. The sequence was collected from a human donor with classical Hodgkin lymphoma. Sequenced material: peripheral blood mononuclear cells (PBMCs), taken before the second cycle of nivolumab. The chain is built from TRBV5-1 and TRBJ1-2; 11 bases fit TRBD1. CDR3 sequence (DNA): TGCGCCAGCAGTATCACCGGGACAGGGGGCTATGGCTACACCTTC. Amino acids: CASSITGTGGYGYTF.